This TCR beta chain derives from a study of T cell responses to AZD1222 COVID-19 vaccine. Study observations and caveats: An increase in Spike-specific TCR breadth and depth was observed after two AZD1222 doses. Repertoire samples came only from after the peak T cell response.

Method: immunoSEQ multiplex PCR; TCRdb's copy keeps in-frame clones and lacks some. The repertoire has about 96,000 clones, approximately 90% of them found once; the top ten carry around 1.6%. As for this clone: Antigen unknown. This sample includes further DNA sequences coding for the same CDR3.

The receptor was isolated from an adult in good health. The sample was peripheral blood, taken on day 0 of AZD1222 vaccination.

The CDR3 here is CASSFSQNTEAFF. The CDR3 nucleotides are TGTGCCAGCAGCTTTTCCCAGAACACTGAAGCTTTCTTT. The chain couples TRBV5-4 to TRBJ1-1; D not certain. This CDR3 comprises 13 residues. V was clipped by 2 bases and J by 1 base, with 6 bases between them. CDR1 is SGHNT and CDR2 is YYREEE in the germline V gene (reference sequence).